Following are 30 T cell receptor beta chains from one sample sequenced in a study of T cells in localized non-small cell lung cancer. Using immunoSEQ multiplex PCR, the repertoire was profiled, and TCRdb retains in-frame clones only, with some absent. The sample shows about 40,000 clones, approximately 83% of them seen only once. This material consisted of peripheral blood, taken before any cancer treatment. The receptors originated from a man between 40 and 70 years old with stage I lung adenocarcinoma.

The chain couples TRBV7-9 to TRBJ1-1; the D gene is possibly TRBD1 (6 bases). Trimming pared 1 base from V and 4 bases from J, leaving 10 bases between. Germline V gene data show CDR1 as SEHNR and CDR2 as FQNEAQ (reference sequence). CDR3 length: 14 amino acids. The chain's CDR3 is CASSLVRGATEAFF. For the CDR3, the DNA is TGTGCCAGCAGCTTAGTCAGGGGAGCCACTGAAGCTTTCTTT.

J is TRBJ1-5 and V is TRBV18; 7 positions agree with TRBD1. This CDR3 has 18 amino acids. The ends lost 4 bases at V and 2 bases at J; junction bases unmatched: 14. Per germline, CDR1 KGHSH and CDR2 LQKENI. Written as DNA, the CDR3 is TGTGCCAGCTCACTCGGACAGGCAGCCCGCGCTGGCAATCAGCCCCAGCATTTT. Amino acid sequence: CASSLGQAARAGNQPQHF.

The chain is built from TRBV7-2 and TRBJ2-5; D gene uncertain. V lost 3 bases and J 4 bases, leaving 3 bases between the germline ends. Germline lookup yields CDR1 SGHTA and CDR2 FQGNSA. The length of the CDR3 is 11 residues. DNA for the CDR3: TGTGCCAGCAGCTTCCGAGAGACCCAGTACTTC. Its protein is CASSFRETQYF.

This clone has only a few counts. The J gene is TRBJ2-7, the V gene TRBV10-3, with 8 positions matching TRBD1. Germline values: CDR1 ENHRY, CDR2 SYGVKD. This CDR3 spans 13 amino acids. V shed 6 bases and J 0 bases; nucleotides not matched to a gene: 1. CDR3: CAIRTGASYEQYF. The CDR3 DNA reads TGTGCCATCAGGACAGGGGCCTCCTACGAGCAGTACTTC.

The rearrangement uses TRBV29-1 and TRBJ2-3; TRBD2 aligns across 11 bases. Germline CDR1 is SQVTM and CDR2 is ANQGSEA. CDR3 size: 13 residues. Trimming removed 7 bases from V and 0 bases from J; junction bases left unmatched: 0. CDR3 DNA sequence: TGCAGCGGGACTAGCGGGAGCACAGATACGCAGTATTTT. It is translated as CSGTSGSTDTQYF.

V gene TRBV19 combines with J gene TRBJ2-3; D assignment may be TRBD1 or TRBD2 (5 bases each). This CDR3 spans 12 amino acids. V lost 3 bases to trimming and J lost 6 bases, with 7 bases between them. The germline V gene has CDR1 LNHDA and CDR2 SQIVND (reference sequence). In DNA, the CDR3 is TGTGCCAGTAGTATCGGGACGGATACGCAGTATTTT. Protein sequence: CASSIGTDTQYF.

The rearrangement joins TRBV7-9 to TRBJ2-3; the match to TRBD2 covers 9 bases. J was trimmed by 4 bases and V by 1 base; bases with no gene match: 3. The germline gives CDR1 SEHNR, CDR2 FQNEAQ (reference sequence). CDR3 size: 15 residues. CDR3 coding DNA: TGTGCCAGCAGCTTAGTTGCGGGAGGGGCAGATACGCAGTATTTT. Its protein is CASSLVAGGADTQYF.

This rearrangement joins TRBV4-1 to TRBJ1-2; D is unclear. The germline V gene encodes CDR1 MGHRA and CDR2 YSYEKL. The CDR3 runs 14 residues. Between the trimmed V and J ends, which lost 0 bases and 3 bases, there was a span of 8 bases. The CDR3 region is CASSQERVDYGYTF. The CDR3 coding sequence is TGCGCCAGCAGCCAAGAGCGGGTGGACTATGGCTACACCTTC.

In its sample, this clone was seen once. This rearrangement joins TRBV2 to TRBJ2-1; TRBD1 aligns across 7 bases. The CDR3 runs to 14 residues. From germline, CDR1 is SNHLY and CDR2 FYNNEI. J was trimmed by 5 bases and V by 4 bases; bases with no gene match: 5. This CDR3 is CASSGQGSDNEQFF. As DNA, the CDR3 is TGTGCCAGCAGTGGACAGGGATCAGACAATGAGCAGTTCTTC.

The V call is TRBV19, the J call TRBJ2-5; tentative D call: TRBD1 (5 bases). The CDR3 is 15 amino acids. Germline-derived CDR1 and CDR2 are LNHDA and SQIVND (reference sequence). The V gene lost 8 bases and the J gene lost 1 base, with 17 bases spanning the gap. The CDR3 DNA sequence: TGTGCCAGTTCCCAAATTGACAGAAGCCAAGAGACCCAGTACTTC. This translates into CASSQIDRSQETQYF.

The rearrangement joins TRBV29-1 to TRBJ2-1, with 12 bases lining up with TRBD2. The CDR3 has 16 residues. CDR1 is SQVTM and CDR2 is ANQGSEA in the germline V gene. V was pared by 6 bases and J by 6 bases, with 12 bases of the junction left unmatched. In DNA, the CDR3 is TGCAGCGTACGGCTTTGGCTAGCGGGAGGGCGCAATGAGCAGTTCTTC. Amino acid sequence: CSVRLWLAGGRNEQFF.

This chain links TRBV11-1 with TRBJ2-2; weak D call: TRBD1 (6 bases). Germline CDR1 SGHAT, CDR2 FQDESV (reference sequence). V was trimmed by 5 bases and J by 0 bases, leaving 10 bases between them. CDR3 length equals 15 residues. The CDR3 sequence: CASSPGTTNTGELFF. CDR3 bases: TGTGCCAGCAGCCCCGGGACAACGAACACCGGGGAGCTGTTTTTT. The complete variable domain, with remaining parts taken from reference TRBV11-1 and TRBJ2-2, reads EAEVAQSPRYKITEKSQAVAFWCDPISGHATLYWYRQILGQGPELLVQFQDESVVDDSQLPKDRFSAERLKGVDSTLKIQPAELGDSAMYLCASSPGTTNTGELFFGEGSRLTVL.

This clone is a singleton in its sample. This chain links TRBV2 with TRBJ2-2; D unclear. This CDR3 has 12 residues. Germline lookup yields CDR1 SNHLY and CDR2 FYNNEI. V lost 7 bases and J lost 1, with 4 bases in between. The CDR3 coding sequence is TGTGCCAGCACCTTGAACACCGGGGAGCTGTTTTTT. The encoded protein is CASTLNTGELFF.

This clone was detected once. V usage is TRBV19 and J usage is TRBJ2-1; 7 bases fit TRBD2. Trimming took 3 bases from V and 4 from J; bases not matched to a gene: 9. Germline V gives CDR1 LNHDA, CDR2 SQIVND (reference sequence). This CDR3 contains 16 residues. The CDR3 sequence: CASSIMEGGPYNEQFF. In nucleotides, the CDR3 is TGTGCCAGTAGTATTATGGAGGGAGGGCCTTACAATGAGCAGTTCTTC.

As regards this clone: Germline and junction disagree at one end, which may indicate a read error. The rearrangement links TRBV7-7 to TRBJ2-3, with TRBD2 as a possible D gene (7 bases). CDR1 and CDR2 from the germline V gene are SSHAT and FNYEAQ (reference sequence). This CDR3 contains 15 residues. The CDR3 sequence: CASSLVGGPTDTQYF. DNA for the CDR3: TGTGCTAGCAGCTTAGTCGGGGGGCCCACAGATACGCAGTATTTT.

The V and J genes are TRBV7-2 and TRBJ2-1; 11 nucleotides line up with TRBD2. From germline, CDR1 is SGHTA and CDR2 FQGNSA. CDR3 size: 15 residues. The ends lost 5 bases at V and 2 bases at J; junction bases unmatched: 2. This chain's CDR3 is CASSPGLAAYNEQFF. The DNA for the CDR3 is TGTGCCAGCAGCCCGGGACTAGCGGCCTACAATGAGCAGTTCTTC. The full variable domain, rest sourced from reference TRBV7-2 and TRBJ2-1, is GAGVSQSPSNKVTEKGKDVELRCDPISGHTALYWYRQSLGQGLEFLIYFQGNSAPDKSGLPSDRFSAERTGGSVSTLTIQRTQQEDSAVYLCASSPGLAAYNEQFFGPGTRLTVL.

The chain joins TRBV29-1 to TRBJ2-7; the D gene is possibly TRBD1 (6 bases). CDR3 length equals 12 residues. The ends were cut back, 6 bases at V and 2 bases at J, with 11 bases in the middle. Germline CDR1 is SQVTM and CDR2 is ANQGSEA. The CDR3: CSVLTGTYEQYF. The CDR3 nucleotides are TGCAGCGTATTGACAGGAACCTACGAGCAGTACTTC.

V usage is TRBV18 and J usage is TRBJ1-5, with D tentatively TRBD1 (6 bases). This CDR3 has 14 amino acids. Trimming removed 3 bases from V and 6 bases from J, with 12 bases in between. The germline CDR1 and CDR2 sequences are KGHSH and LQKENI. The CDR3 DNA follows: TGTGCCAGCTCACCTGGGACACGGAGTCAGCCCCAGCATTTT. Translating it yields CASSPGTRSQPQHF.

The rearrangement uses TRBV5-4 and TRBJ2-2, with D unclear. Germline V gives CDR1 SGHNT, CDR2 YYREEE (reference sequence). With 4 bases removed from V and 0 bases from J, the gap between germline ends came to 7 bases. This CDR3 has 14 residues. CDR3 protein: CASSPSPNTGELFF. CDR3 nucleotides: TGTGCCAGCAGCCCCAGCCCGAACACCGGGGAGCTGTTTTTT.

The V and J genes are TRBV4-3 and TRBJ2-1, with 7 bases that match TRBD2. CDR3 length: 15 residues. The ends lost 4 bases at V and 5 bases at J; junction bases unmatched: 8. CDR1 is LGHNA and CDR2 is YSLEER in the germline V gene. CDR3 loop: CASSLWLAENNEQFF. The CDR3 nucleotides are TGCGCCAGCAGCCTGTGGCTAGCGGAAAACAATGAGCAGTTCTTC.

V usage is TRBV7-2 and J usage is TRBJ2-2; D gene uncertain. Trimming stripped 1 base from V and 6 bases from J, with 6 bases between. The germline CDR1 and CDR2 sequences are SGHTA and FQGNSA. This CDR3 spans 13 amino acids. This chain's CDR3 is CASSLVRAGELFF. The CDR3 DNA reads TGTGCCAGCAGCTTAGTAAGGGCCGGGGAGCTGTTTTTT.

The rearrangement uses TRBV5-6 and TRBJ2-2, with 8 nucleotides matching TRBD2. CDR1 is SGHDT and CDR2 is YYEEEE in the germline V gene. This CDR3 has 18 residues. The trim removed 4 bases at V and 6 bases at J, leaving 17 bases unmatched. CDR3 DNA: TGTGCCAGCAGCCCCCTGCTGACGGGACTAGAAGGGTCCGGGGAGCTGTTTTTT. Amino acid sequence: CASSPLLTGLEGSGELFF.

The chain employs TRBV5-5 and TRBJ2-5, with 10 bases matching TRBD2. This CDR3 spans 15 amino acids. Germline values: CDR1 SGHKS, CDR2 YYEKEE (reference sequence). J gave up 2 bases and V 2 bases, and 3 bases lay outside the gene matches. For the CDR3, the DNA is TGTGCCAGCAGCTTAAATAGCGGGAGGCAAGAGACCCAGTACTTC. This sequence encodes CASSLNSGRQETQYF.

The chain carries TRBV4-1 and TRBJ1-3, with D hard to call. V was trimmed by 3 bases and J by 0 bases, leaving 9 bases between them. The CDR3 runs 15 residues. The germline V gene has CDR1 MGHRA and CDR2 YSYEKL. CDR3 amino acids: CASSQRDSSGNTIYF. CDR3 sequence (DNA): TGCGCCAGCAGCCAGAGGGATAGCTCTGGAAACACCATATATTTT.

J is TRBJ2-1 and V is TRBV28; 14 bases map to TRBD2. V gave up 4 bases and J gave up 0 bases; unmatched junction bases: 5. The length of the CDR3 is 18 residues. Germline-derived CDR1 and CDR2 are MDHEN and SYDVKM. CDR3 bases: TGTGCCAGCAGTTCCGGGACTAGCGGGAGCCCCTCCTACAATGAGCAGTTCTTC. Translation: CASSSGTSGSPSYNEQFF.

This chain connects TRBV18 to TRBJ2-1; possibly TRBD2 for D (5 bases). V was pared by 3 bases and J by 4 bases, with 10 bases between. The CDR3 runs to 14 residues. Germline loops: CDR1 KGHSH, CDR2 LQKENI. CDR3 amino acids: CASSPLRGYNEQFF. CDR3 bases: TGTGCCAGCTCACCCCTTCGGGGTTACAATGAGCAGTTCTTC.

The chain carries TRBV5-1 and TRBJ1-1; TRBD1 aligns across 9 bases. The CDR3 sequence is 14 residues long. CDR1 and CDR2 (germline): SGHRS, YFSETQ. The trim removed 5 bases at V and 6 bases at J, leaving 8 bases unmatched. This CDR3 is CASRSQGAVSEAFF. In DNA, the CDR3 is TGCGCCAGCAGATCACAGGGGGCAGTCTCTGAAGCTTTCTTT.

This chain connects TRBV30 to TRBJ1-2; D unclear. The CDR3 length is 13 residues. CDR1 GTSNPN and CDR2 SVGIG come from the germline V gene (reference sequence). V lost 3 bases and J lost 2, with 10 bases in between. The CDR3 DNA follows: TGTGCCTGGAGACAGCCCGTCAACTATGGCTACACCTTC. As protein: CAWRQPVNYGYTF.

V usage is TRBV18 and J usage is TRBJ2-7; D is possibly TRBD1 (6 bases). The CDR3 sequence is 13 residues long. Trimming took off 8 bases at V and 5 bases at J, with 16 bases between the two ends. The germline CDR1 and CDR2 sequences are KGHSH and LQKENI. The CDR3 nucleotides are TGTGCCAGCCGATCCAGGGGTGCTGACGAGCAGTACTTC. Translated, it gives CASRSRGADEQYF.

This chain connects TRBV6-5 to TRBJ1-4, with D unclear. The CDR3 loop spans 13 amino acids. Germline loops: CDR1 MNHEY, CDR2 SVGAGI. V lost 6 bases, J lost 3 bases, and 8 bases lay in between. In nucleotides, the CDR3 is TGTGCCAGCAGGGCACTGCCTAATGAAAAACTGTTTTTT. This translates into CASRALPNEKLFF.